The text below deals with one T cell receptor beta chain. The data were taken from a study of blood T cell repertoires in COVID-19. Background on the study: Sites across the United States, Italy and Spain contributed samples from acute and convalescent COVID-19. In each case, the material was cDNA or gDNA derived from T cells, B-cell-depleted T cells, or PBMCs.

Per the original methods: Reference gene primer amplification yielded estimated nucleated cell counts. Some clones are missing from TCRdb's copy, which holds only in-frame ones; the method was immunoSEQ multiplex PCR. From that table come the V and J calls and clone size; the DNA was used to work out D and trimming. Of around 190,000 clones listed, 80% to 90% were seen once; the top ten hold roughly 13%. This receptor was taken from a human donor in a cohort sampled during active COVID-19. Sequencing input: peripheral blood.

The CDR3 sequence is CAWSSNRLSYEQYF. CDR3 DNA: TGTGCCTGGAGTTCGAACAGGCTATCCTACGAGCAGTACTTC. V usage is TRBV30 and J usage is TRBJ2-7; TRBD1 is a possible D gene (5 bases). Trimming left V 2 bases short and J 1 base short, with 12 bases between. The CDR3 has 14 amino acids. Germline V gives CDR1 GTSNPN, CDR2 SVGIG (reference sequence).